This T cell receptor (beta chain) was documented in a study of T cell repertoires in cytomegalovirus infection. Overall study: Indicated by public TCR beta signatures were CMV infection and matching HLA type.

Looked up from germline, CDR1 is MNHNY and CDR2 is SVGAGI (reference sequence). This CDR3 spans 13 amino acids. Trimming stripped 6 bases from V and 3 bases from J, with 12 bases between. TCRdb reanalysed the reads using MiXCR and keeps one entry per CDR3 protein. The sample contains approximately 110,000 distinct CDR3 sequences, around 32% of which appear only once. To note about this clonotype: The antigen remains unidentified.

The sequenced sample was CD8+ T cells from cultured PBMCs, obtained from culture after CMV antigen stimulation. The chain links TRBV6-6 to TRBJ2-7; no clear D gene. The sequence came from a human donor in good health (CMV status not recorded). Some clones in this sample may be carry-over from other donors' samples. CDR3 in amino acids: CASSLVDLYEQYF. The CDR3 coding sequence is TGTGCCAGCAGCTTAGTGGACCTCTACGAGCAGTACTTC.